This T cell receptor (beta chain) was documented in a study of T cells in Graves' hyperthyroidism and ophthalmopathy. Study outcomes and limitations: Model-based prediction identified ophthalmopathy a median roughly six months prior to its onset. Most expanded thyroid clonotypes above 0.001 recurred in blood.

Uncontrolled infection, other autoimmune disease, pregnancy or lactation excluded patients. Clinicians diagnosed patients from clinical symptoms, serum thyroxine and TRAb, thyroid ultrasound and orbital computed tomography. The TCR beta CDR3 regions underwent amplification using RNA transcripts as the source. HTBI primers were used for first-round RT-PCR of the TCR CDR3. TCRdb re-called the multiplex PCR reads through MiXCR, storing one row per CDR3 protein. The sample contains roughly 500,000 distinct CDR3 sequences, 35% to 50% of which appear only once. The V end lost 9 bases, the J end lost 8 bases, and 13 bases lay between the germline ends. CDR3 length: 12 amino acids. Looked up from germline, CDR1 is SEHNR and CDR2 is FQNEAQ (reference sequence). There are a few counts of this clonotype. What it recognizes is unknown.

The sequenced sample was peripheral blood or thyroid tissue (not recorded which). The chain uses TRBV7-9 and TRBJ1-4, with no clear D. This clonotype originated in an adult woman with Graves' disease, either hyperthyroidism or ophthalmopathy (not recorded which). The CDR3 DNA follows: TGTGCCAGTTTGGGAGTTTCCGAAAAACTGTTTTTT. Encoded protein: CASLGVSEKLFF.